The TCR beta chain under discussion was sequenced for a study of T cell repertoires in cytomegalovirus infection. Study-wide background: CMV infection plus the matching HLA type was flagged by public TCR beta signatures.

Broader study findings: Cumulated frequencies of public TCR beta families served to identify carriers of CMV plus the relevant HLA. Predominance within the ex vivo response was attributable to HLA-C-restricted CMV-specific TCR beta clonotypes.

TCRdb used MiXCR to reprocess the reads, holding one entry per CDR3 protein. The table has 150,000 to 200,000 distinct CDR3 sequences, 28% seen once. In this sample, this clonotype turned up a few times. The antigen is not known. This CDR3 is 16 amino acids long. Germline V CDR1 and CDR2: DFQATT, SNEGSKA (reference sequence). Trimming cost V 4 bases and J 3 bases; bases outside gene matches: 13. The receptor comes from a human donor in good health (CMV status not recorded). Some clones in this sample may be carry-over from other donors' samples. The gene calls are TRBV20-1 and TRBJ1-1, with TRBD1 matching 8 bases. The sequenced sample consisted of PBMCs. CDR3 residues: CSATDRALGWDTEAFF. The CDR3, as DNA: TGCAGTGCTACGGACAGGGCTCTCGGTTGGGACACTGAAGCTTTCTTT.